Presented here are 17 T cell receptor beta chains from one specimen sequenced in a study of blood T cell repertoires in COVID-19. Some clones are missing from TCRdb's copy, which holds only in-frame ones; the method was immunoSEQ multiplex PCR. The sample consists of about 160,000 clones, roughly nine tenths of them appearing once. Sequenced: peripheral blood. These receptors all stem from a man aged 60 to 75 with acute or convalescent COVID-19.

This clone occurred once. The chain is built from TRBV19 and TRBJ1-2; D might be TRBD1 (6 bases). This CDR3 region has 14 residues. Germline lookup yields CDR1 LNHDA and CDR2 SQIVND (reference sequence). The V end lost 7 bases, the J end lost 0 bases, and 12 bases lay between the germline ends. As DNA, the CDR3 is TGTGCCAGTACCACAGGGCGAGCTAACTATGGCTACACCTTC. Translating gives CASTTGRANYGYTF.

V and J are TRBV7-9 and TRBJ1-1; TRBD1 is a possible D gene (5 bases). Germline CDR1 and CDR2: SEHNR and FQNEAQ (reference sequence). Deletions cut 8 bases from V and 3 bases from J, with 13 bases between. The CDR3 sequence is 13 residues long. In DNA form, the CDR3 reads TGTGCCAGCCTATGGGGCCAGGACACTGAAGCTTTCTTT. Protein sequence: CASLWGQDTEAFF.

The V call is TRBV4-1, the J call TRBJ2-3; tentative D call: TRBD1 (7 bases). Germline CDR1 is MGHRA and CDR2 is YSYEKL. The CDR3 totals 17 residues. Trimming took off 4 bases at V and 6 bases at J, with 23 bases between the two ends. Here the CDR3 reads CASSRSRGEGPRDTQYF. The CDR3 coding sequence is TGCGCCAGCAGCCGTTCCAGGGGGGAAGGGCCAAGGGATACGCAGTATTTT.

The rearrangement uses TRBV7-2 and TRBJ1-2, with 7 bases matching TRBD1. V lost 0 bases and J lost 10; bases outside the gene matches: 2. CDR3 length: 12 amino acids. CDR1 is SGHTA and CDR2 is FQGNSA in the germline V gene. The CDR3 loop is CASSLAGGVYTF. In DNA form, the CDR3 reads TGTGCCAGCAGCTTAGCAGGGGGCGTCTACACCTTC. The whole variable domain, filled in from reference TRBV7-2 and TRBJ1-2, reads GAGVSQSPSNKVTEKGKDVELRCDPISGHTALYWYRQSLGQGLEFLIYFQGNSAPDKSGLPSDRFSAERTGGSVSTLTIQRTQQEDSAVYLCASSLAGGVYTFGSGTRLTVV.

The CDR3 bases are TGTGCCAGCTCAGCCGGGACTAGCGTAACAGATACGCAGTATTTT. Translating it yields CASSAGTSVTDTQYF. The chain has TRBV18 and TRBJ2-3, with TRBD2 identical over 10 bases. Germline V gene sequence: CDR1 KGHSH, CDR2 LQKENI. The ends lost 5 bases at V and 3 bases at J; junction bases unmatched: 5. There are 15 residues in the CDR3.

This sequence joins TRBV7-8 and TRBJ1-2; no reliable D call. The CDR3 is made up of 15 amino acids. V was trimmed by 1 base and J by 0 bases, leaving 9 bases between them. Germline V lookup: CDR1 SGHVS, CDR2 FQNEAQ. The CDR3 here is CASSLDLYSNYGYTF. The CDR3 coding sequence is TGTGCCAGCAGCTTAGACCTCTACTCTAACTATGGCTACACCTTC.

This rearrangement joins TRBV7-3 to TRBJ1-1; 7 bases map to TRBD1. CDR1 is SGHTA and CDR2 is FQGTGA in the germline V gene. The CDR3 covers 14 residues. The V gene end was trimmed by 5 bases and the J gene end by 3 bases; junction bases not matched to a gene: 6. CDR3 region: CASSRIRGDTEAFF. CDR3 sequence (DNA): TGTGCCAGCAGCAGAATCAGGGGGGACACTGAAGCTTTCTTT.

The chain employs TRBV7-9 and TRBJ2-7, with no clear D. The CDR3 contains 12 residues. The V gene's germline CDR1 is SEHNR and CDR2 FQNEAQ (reference sequence). The germline V and J ends were trimmed by 5 bases and 1 base, with 6 bases remaining between them. This chain's CDR3 is CASSTTSYEQYF. CDR3 sequence (DNA): TGTGCCAGCAGCACCACATCCTACGAGCAGTACTTC.

The V and J genes are TRBV15 and TRBJ2-2; weak D call: TRBD1 (5 bases). From germline, CDR1 is LNHNV and CDR2 YYDKDF (reference sequence). V was clipped by 11 bases and J by 2 bases, with 21 bases between them. The CDR3 is made up of 16 amino acids. The CDR3 region is CASQRGSNTNTGELFF. The CDR3 DNA sequence: TGTGCCTCCCAAAGGGGCAGCAACACTAACACCGGGGAGCTGTTTTTT.

The V and J genes are TRBV7-2 and TRBJ2-1; 9 bases line up with TRBD1. The CDR3 is 14 residues long. Germline CDR1 is SGHTA and CDR2 is FQGNSA. Trimming took 3 bases from V and 3 from J; bases not matched to a gene: 0. CDR3 protein: CASSLDRGYNEQFF. The CDR3 DNA follows: TGTGCCAGCAGCTTGGACAGGGGCTACAATGAGCAGTTCTTC.

This chain connects TRBV18 to TRBJ1-6; the D is unclear. V lost 2 bases to trimming and J lost 7 bases, with 12 bases between them. This CDR3 is built from 15 residues. Germline lookup yields CDR1 KGHSH and CDR2 LQKENI. The CDR3 nucleotides are TGTGCCAGCTCACCAACGGGTCAAGGCAATTCACCCCTCCACTTT. This codes for CASSPTGQGNSPLHF. The full variable domain, completed using reference TRBV18 and TRBJ1-6, is NAGVMQNPRHLVRRRGQEARLRCSPMKGHSHVYWYRQLPEEGLKFMVYLQKENIIDESGMPKERFSAEFPKEGPSILRIQQVVRGDSAAYFCASSPTGQGNSPLHFGNGTRLTVT.

The chain has TRBV7-9 and TRBJ1-1; D remains ambiguous. Per germline, CDR1 SEHNR and CDR2 FQNEAQ (reference sequence). The CDR3 consists of 13 residues. Trimming left V 4 bases short and J 4 bases short, with 10 bases between. The CDR3 nucleotides read TGTGCCAGCAGCTCAACACAGAGCACTGAAGCTTTCTTT. This encodes CASSSTQSTEAFF.

The chain has TRBV18 and TRBJ1-1, with D possibly TRBD1 on 6 matching bases. Trimming shortened V by 6 bases and J by 3 bases, and 11 bases separated the two germline ends. CDR3 length: 13 amino acids. Germline lookup yields CDR1 KGHSH and CDR2 LQKENI. The CDR3 sequence is CASSPDSYTEAFF. CDR3 in DNA: TGTGCCAGCTCGCCGGACAGCTACACTGAAGCTTTCTTT. Full variable domain (rest looked up from reference TRBV18 and TRBJ1-1): NAGVMQNPRHLVRRRGQEARLRCSPMKGHSHVYWYRQLPEEGLKFMVYLQKENIIDESGMPKERFSAEFPKEGPSILRIQQVVRGDSAAYFCASSPDSYTEAFFGQGTRLTVV.

V usage is TRBV7-8 and J usage is TRBJ1-4; the D gene is possibly TRBD1 (5 bases). The CDR3 runs to 14 residues. V gave up 10 bases and J gave up 10 bases, with 22 bases separating them. Germline lookup yields CDR1 SGHVS and CDR2 FQNEAQ. The DNA for the CDR3 is TGTGCCACCCAGGAAACGACAGCTTTGGGAAAACTGTTTTTT. Its translation: CATQETTALGKLFF.

The chain links TRBV12-3 or TRBV12-4 to TRBJ2-1; D uncertain. With 3 bases removed from V and 0 bases from J, the gap between germline ends came to 3 bases. The CDR3 is 13 amino acids. This chain's CDR3 is CASSFGSYNEQFF. CDR3 nucleotides: TGTGCCAGCAGTTTCGGCTCCTACAATGAGCAGTTCTTC.

V usage is TRBV19 and J usage is TRBJ2-1; D is perhaps TRBD2 (5 bases). The V end was cut by 9 bases, the J end by 8 bases, with 17 bases between. CDR3 length: 13 amino acids. CDR1 is LNHDA and CDR2 is SQIVND in the germline V gene (reference sequence). The CDR3 protein is CARERAAGDEQFF. CDR3 nucleotides: TGTGCCAGAGAAAGGGCCGCGGGCGATGAGCAGTTCTTC. Filled out from reference TRBV19 and TRBJ2-1, the complete variable domain reads DGGITQSPKYLFRKEGQNVTLSCEQNLNHDAMYWYRQDPGQGLRLIYYSQIVNDFQKGDIAEGYSVSREKKESFPLTVTSAQKNPTAFYLCARERAAGDEQFFGPGTRLTVL.

CDR3 sequence (DNA): TGTGCCAGCAGCCAAGATACTTGGTTCGAAGCTTTCTTT. It yields the protein CASSQDTWFEAFF. V gene TRBV4-2 combines with J gene TRBJ1-1; D is ambiguous. The CDR3 is made up of 13 amino acids. Trimming took off 0 bases at V and 8 bases at J, with 10 bases between the two ends. Germline CDR1 is LGHNA and CDR2 is YNFKEQ.